This TCR beta chain appears in the sequencing data of a study of blood T cell repertoires in COVID-19. How the authors handled the data: Estimation of nucleated cell counts was performed using reference gene primer amplification. The protocol was immunoSEQ multiplex PCR, while the TCRdb copy is restricted to in-frame clones and leaves out a portion. That table is the source of V, J and clone size, and D and trimming were worked out from the DNA. The data hold about 200,000 clones, with about 88% observed a single time. The germline V gene encodes CDR1 MNHEY and CDR2 SVGEGT. There are 14 residues in the CDR3. The germline V and J ends were trimmed by 2 bases and 6 bases, with 10 bases remaining between them.

The sequencing input was peripheral blood. This chain joins TRBV6-2 or TRBV6-3 and TRBJ2-2; the D gene is possibly TRBD2 (5 bases). The TCR sequence derives from a woman older than 75 with acute or convalescent COVID-19. The CDR3 region is CASSYGSGSGELFF. CDR3 in DNA: TGTGCCAGCAGTTACGGTTCGGGGTCCGGGGAGCTGTTTTTT.